This T cell receptor beta chain comes out of a study of T cell responses to AZD1222 COVID-19 vaccine. Study conclusions and caveats: Across spike, vaccine-associated CD4 TCRs were found, dominant at 160-218 and 743-854. Spike-specific TCR breadth and depth rose after two AZD1222 doses. Females made up more of the donors, who were largely white British, and clonal diversity may have come out too low.

Germline CDR1 reads SGHNT; CDR2 reads YYREEE (reference sequence). The CDR3 contains 16 residues. With V trimmed by 2 bases and J by 5 bases, 6 bases remained unmatched. About this clone itself: Its matching antigen is unknown.

Produced via immunoSEQ multiplex PCR; TCRdb's table is partial and in-frame only. The sample holds roughly 100,000 clones; 80% to 95% are singletons and the top ten take 4.5% to 5.5%. The specimen comprised peripheral blood, sampled on day 0 of AZD1222 vaccination. The chain is built from TRBV5-4 and TRBJ2-3; TRBD2 matches 12 bases. The clonotype was recovered from an adult in good health. Here the CDR3 DNA reads TGTGCCAGCAGCTTTTCTAGCGGGGGGGCCCAAGATACGCAGTATTTT. Its translation: CASSFSSGGAQDTQYF.